The rows below give T cell receptor beta chains drawn from one sample of a study of cytomegalovirus exposure and HLA in healthy donors. Assay: immunoSEQ multiplex PCR; the TCRdb copy retains only in-frame clones and omits some. The sample consists of around 210,000 clones, 70% to 90% of them appearing once. Sequenced: PBMCs. All receptors derive from a girl aged 2 to 10 in good health and CMV-seronegative. Both conserved end residues are part of each CDR3. A D gene is named only where the DNA matches it firmly.

TRBJ2-2 - TRBV15 CATSRDQHGELFF
TRBJ1-6 - TRBV6-4 CASRPLGSSYNSPLHF
TRBJ2-2 TRBD2 TRBV18 CASSPFAGANTGELFF
TRBJ1-1 TRBD1 TRBV25-1 CASSGVTGRTEAFF
TRBJ2-5 - TRBV2 CASIGRGLGTQYF
TRBJ2-7 TRBD1 TRBV18 CASSSGQGGTYEQYF
TRBJ2-1 TRBD1 TRBV10-1 CASREGQGIGEQFF
TRBJ1-1 - TRBV21-1 CASSKYGQVNTEAFF
TRBJ1-1 - TRBV10-2 CASSGNRVRGPEAFF
TRBJ1-1 TRBD1 TRBV30 CASSGTGEAFF
TRBJ2-7 - TRBV7-2 CASSLQYEQYF
TRBJ1-1 TRBD1 TRBV6-1 CASRQQGTGGGAFF
TRBJ2-5 - TRBV28 CASSLPGDLQETQYF
TRBJ1-2 TRBD1 TRBV6-5 CASSYSTGRSRYGYTF
TRBJ2-3 TRBD2 TRBV5-1 CASKGLAGGSTDTQYF
TRBJ2-7 TRBD1 TRBV2 CASGRDREYEQYF
TRBJ1-2 - TRBV7-9 CASRLASANYGYTF
TRBJ2-7 TRBD1 TRBV2 CASRIGQGIDEQYF
TRBJ2-7 - TRBV7-2 CASRPKGGGTWEQYF
TRBJ2-7 TRBD1 TRBV6-1 CASRTGGTYEQYF
TRBJ2-7 - TRBV21-1 CASSQSGRSNEQYF
TRBJ1-6 - TRBV9 CASSSRWGSSNNSPLHF
TRBJ2-7 - TRBV25-1 CASSPGGPYEQYF
TRBJ2-7 TRBD1 TRBV11-2 CASWGQGWDEQYF
TRBJ1-6 - TRBV5-1 CASSLLQLNSPLHF
TRBJ2-5 - TRBV2 CASSPDAGETQYF
TRBJ2-7 TRBD1 TRBV5-5 CASSWGQGISYEQYF
TRBJ1-1 - TRBV20-1 CSAIRDTRAFF
TRBJ1-6 - TRBV7-9 CASSPSGLNSPLHF
TRBJ2-3 - TRBV5-1 CASSFSLATDTQYF
TRBJ1-1 - TRBV21-1 CASSLTTGGEAFF
TRBJ2-7 - TRBV14 CASSRGPGSLYEQYF
TRBJ2-1 - TRBV5-1 CASSFEVGENEQFF
TRBJ2-1 - TRBV10-3 CAISPKETPNNEQFF
TRBJ2-5 - TRBV7-9 CASSGAAGETQYF
TRBJ1-1 - TRBV10-2 CASSGGSPASAFF
TRBJ1-2 TRBD1 TRBV9 CASSVDRGVGYTF
TRBJ1-1 - TRBV6-5 CASSRSGARGTEAFF
TRBJ1-1 TRBD1 TRBV6-6 CASSPGTGGTEAFF
TRBJ2-1 - TRBV4-1 CASSRDPSSYNEQFF
TRBJ2-1 TRBD1 TRBV2 CASSKDRGNYNEQFF
TRBJ2-2 TRBD1 TRBV6-5 CASSPGQGNTGELFF
TRBJ2-1 TRBD2 TRBV19 CASSRTSGVGYNEQFF
TRBJ1-6 - TRBV25-1 CASSEYARSSPLHF
TRBJ2-5 - TRBV21-1 CASSKDEASRRETQYF
TRBJ2-7 TRBD1 TRBV19 CARPSRRDRELGEQYF
TRBJ1-1 - TRBV11-1 CASSLVGNTEAFF
TRBJ2-5 - TRBV4-1 CASSQRGETQYF
TRBJ2-1 - TRBV11-2 CASSFTVQQFF
TRBJ2-3 TRBD2 TRBV7-8 CASSGVVAGYTDTQYF
TRBJ2-2 TRBD1 TRBV18 CASSPRQGTNTGELFF
TRBJ1-1 TRBD1 TRBV7-9 CASSSQGAFTEAFF
TRBJ2-2 - TRBV6-7 CASSYQRQRGELFF
TRBJ1-1 - TRBV28 CASRRGPGGPNTEAFF
TRBJ2-2 TRBD1 TRBV10-3 CAISEIGQGAGELFF
TRBJ2-2 TRBD1 TRBV5-8 CASSLGDRNTGELFF
TRBJ1-2 TRBD1 TRBV4-1 CASSQEAGGMTVYGYTF